This TCR beta chain was profiled in a study of T cells in Graves' hyperthyroidism and ophthalmopathy (dated by TCRdb to about 2019). As for the study more broadly: To identify distinguishing TCR V-J signatures, a discovery cohort of roughly 100 patients was used, comprising 43 with Graves' ophthalmopathy and some 60 with stable Graves' hyperthyroidism. An independent validation cohort of about 19 hyperthyroidism patients and roughly 16 patients who later progressed to ophthalmopathy tested prospective prediction of ophthalmopathy. Once sampling was done, hyperthyroidism patients were given methimazole at a starting dose of 30 mg daily, whereas ophthalmopathy patients were given high-dose intravenous methylprednisolone. The 75 to 100 discovery patients were divided at random into training and test sets in a 7:3 ratio. The paper reports TCR Vbeta CDR3 sequencing of roughly 140 peripheral blood samples: under 45 ophthalmopathy, under 80 hyperthyroidism and about 17 progressor patients. Thyroid tissue and blood T-cell repertoires from roughly six Graves' hyperthyroidism patients were also compared in the study.

A word on this clonotype: Its antigen specificity is not known. Possible read error: a much larger clone is one base away.

Amplification of TCR beta CDR3 regions was carried out from RNA transcripts. The TCR CDR3 was subjected to a first round of RT-PCR using the HTBI primer set and the Qiagen OneStep RT-PCR kit. The libraries were constructed in a second round of multiplex PCR and then size-selected and purified. Paired-end sequencing of the libraries was performed with 100 bp reads on an Illumina HiSeq2000. On the study's bioinformatics: SOAPnuke was used to process the raw data, throwing out any read that contained adapters or uncalled bases, had a mean Phred below 15, or lacked an exact constant-primer or identifier match. High-quality paired reads were merged with COPE v1.2.5, and unique nucleotide sequences were defined as clonotypes. MiTCR v1.1 was used to align the clonotypes against IMGT TRBV, TRBD and TRBJ reference segments. The analysis included only V-J combinations with a frequency above 0.0001, which together covered 99.2% of the repertoires. A TCS score was defined as the ratio between F50 (clonal expansion) and ExV (chaos), using BLOSUM62-based TCRdist between CDR3 peptides within each V-J. Welch's t-statistics and random forest reduced around 520 V-J features to 13, which were used in a naive Bayes classifier (R e1071). Thyroid-blood repertoire similarity was quantified with the Morisita-Horn index. TCRdb reprocessing: public reads trimmed at Q25 with fastp, clones called with MiXCR, in-frame beta chains kept. Each CDR3 protein appears once, grouped with its most common genes and DNA. V and J calls and clone size were set by TCRdb, not the authors. The sample includes approximately 98,000 distinct CDR3 sequences, with approximately 39% observed a single time. Clones ranked in the top ten supply roughly a tenth of the sample.

Graves' hyperthyroidism was defined as stable when no progression to ophthalmopathy occurred over 18 months of follow-up. The hyperthyroidism patients were between 18 and 65 years old and newly diagnosed, with a disease duration of less than 2 months. Exclusion was applied to patients with uncontrolled infections, other autoimmune diseases, pregnancy or lactation. Diagnoses relied on clinical symptoms, serum thyroxine and TRAb, thyroid ultrasound and orbital computed tomography. Total RNA was extracted with Trizol reagent, and quality was checked on an Agilent 2100 Bioanalyzer. Study-wide conclusions, independent of this receptor: In cross-validation, a model built on a 13 V-J signature told ophthalmopathy apart from stable hyperthyroidism with approximately 91% sensitivity and about 81% specificity, and in testing the same model reached 80%/75%. Blood samples also contained most of the expanded thyroid clonotypes (frequency above 0.001), which suggests that blood repertoires may reflect thyroid immune responses. Sample size was not statistically predetermined, and blinding of investigators to group allocation was not performed. During validation, the model predicted progression to ophthalmopathy a median of roughly 7.1 months ahead of onset, with almost 71% sensitivity and 72.22% specificity.

The sequenced material came from peripheral blood or thyroid tissue (not recorded which). The TCR sequence derives from a woman younger than 45 with Graves' hyperthyroidism.

The CDR3 reads as follows: CASSPGWTENEKLFF. Read as DNA, the sequence is TGTGCCAGCAGTCCCGGCTGGACAGAAAATGAAAAACTGTTTTTT. In this chain, TRBV2 is recombined with TRBJ1-4, with TRBD1 tentatively as D gene (6 bases match). There are 15 amino acids in the CDR3, from cysteine to phenylalanine inclusive. Kept here is only the CDR3 DNA, which spans 45 bases and is read in frame from base 1. CDR1 is given as SNHLY and CDR2 as FYNNEI, both from the germline V gene. V loses 5 bases of germline sequence and J loses 5 bases, and the interval between the two ends is 15 bases. The entire variable domain, with the stretches around the CDR3 drawn from the reference TRBV2 and TRBJ1-4 proteins, is EPEVTQTPSHQVTQMGQEVILRCVPISNHLYFYWYRQILGQKVEFLVSFYNNEISEKSEIFDDQFSVERPDGSNFTLKIRSTKLEDSAMYFCASSPGWTENEKLFFGSGTQLSVL.